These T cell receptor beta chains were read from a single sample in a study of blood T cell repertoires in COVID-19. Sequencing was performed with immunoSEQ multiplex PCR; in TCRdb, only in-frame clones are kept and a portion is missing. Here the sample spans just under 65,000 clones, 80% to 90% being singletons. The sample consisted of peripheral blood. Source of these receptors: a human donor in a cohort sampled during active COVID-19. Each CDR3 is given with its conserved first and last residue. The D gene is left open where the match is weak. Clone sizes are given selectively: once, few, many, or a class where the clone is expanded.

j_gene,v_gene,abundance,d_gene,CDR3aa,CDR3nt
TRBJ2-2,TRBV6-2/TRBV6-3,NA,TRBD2,CASSYFGLAATGELFF,TGTGCCAGCAGTTATTTCGGACTAGCAGCGACCGGGGAGCTGTTTTTT
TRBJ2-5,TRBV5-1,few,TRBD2,CASSRIGGSGETQYF,TGCGCCAGCAGCCGGATCGGGGGGTCTGGGGAGACCCAGTACTTC
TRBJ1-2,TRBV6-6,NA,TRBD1,CASRWDSYGYTF,TGTGCCAGCAGATGGGACAGCTATGGCTACACCTTC
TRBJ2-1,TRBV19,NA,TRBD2,CASSIVAGGINEQFF,TGTGCCAGTAGTATAGTTGCGGGGGGGATCAATGAGCAGTTCTTC
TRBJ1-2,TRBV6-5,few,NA,CASRTPKQANYGYTF,TGTGCCAGCAGGACCCCTAAACAGGCCAACTATGGCTACACCTTC
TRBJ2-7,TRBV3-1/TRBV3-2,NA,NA,CASSQVGAEPYF,TGTGCCAGCAGCCAAGTGGGGGCCGAACCGTACTTC
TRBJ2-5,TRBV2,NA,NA,CASSGEAGETQYF,TGTGCCAGCAGTGGGGAGGCGGGGGAGACCCAGTACTTC
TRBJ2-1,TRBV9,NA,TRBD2,CASSVVGGGPGMVSEQFF,TGTGCCAGCAGCGTAGTTGGGGGAGGGCCTGGGATGGTTAGTGAGCAGTTCTTC
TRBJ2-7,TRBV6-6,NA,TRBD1,CASSSRTGTSSYEQYF,TGTGCCAGCAGTTCTCGGACAGGGACCAGCTCCTACGAGCAGTACTTC
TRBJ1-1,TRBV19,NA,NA,CASSTPGGVTEAFF,TGTGCCAGTAGTACACCGGGGGGGGTGACTGAAGCTTTCTTT
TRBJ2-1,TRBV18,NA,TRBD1,CASSPFQGQGYNEQFF,TGTGCCAGCTCACCCTTCCAGGGACAGGGTTACAATGAGCAGTTCTTC
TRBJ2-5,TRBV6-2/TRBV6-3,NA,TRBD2,CASSLEREGVTQYF,TGTGCCAGCAGTCTAGAGCGGGAGGGGGTGACCCAGTACTTC
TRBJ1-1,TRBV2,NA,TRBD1,CASSEDHRGMNTEAFF,TGTGCCAGCAGTGAAGACCACAGGGGGATGAACACTGAAGCTTTCTTT
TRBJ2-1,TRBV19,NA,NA,CASSPYPSSYNEQFF,TGTGCCAGTAGCCCTTATCCGAGCTCCTACAATGAGCAGTTCTTC
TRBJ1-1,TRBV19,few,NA,CASTVGAYTEAFF,TGTGCCAGTACCGTGGGCGCGTATACTGAAGCTTTCTTT
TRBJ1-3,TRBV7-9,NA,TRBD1,CASSLRQGPSSGNTIYF,TGTGCCAGCAGCCTAAGACAGGGGCCGAGCTCTGGAAACACCATATATTTT
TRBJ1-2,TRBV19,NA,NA,CASSAPRQINYGYTF,TGTGCCAGTAGTGCCCCCCGACAGATTAACTATGGCTACACCTTC
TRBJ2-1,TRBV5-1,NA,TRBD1,CASSLAGGKPSSYNEQFF,TGCGCCAGCAGCTTGGCAGGGGGTAAGCCGAGCTCCTACAATGAGCAGTTCTTC
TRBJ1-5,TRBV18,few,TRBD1,CASSPGTGGFQPQHF,TGTGCCAGCTCACCAGGGACAGGGGGCTTTCAGCCCCAGCATTTT
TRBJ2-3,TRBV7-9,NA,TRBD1,CASSWDRSTDTQYF,TGTGCCAGCAGCTGGGACAGATCAACAGATACGCAGTATTTT
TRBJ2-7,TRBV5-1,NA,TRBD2,CASGGGHTYEQYF,TGCGCCAGCGGGGGGGGTCACACCTACGAGCAGTACTTC
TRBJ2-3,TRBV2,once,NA,CASSGRSTWGPSTDTQYF,TGTGCCAGCAGTGGAAGAAGCACGTGGGGCCCAAGCACAGATACGCAGTATTTT